Included here is one T cell receptor (beta chain) sequence, with context. The junction had 4 bases not matched to a gene; V was cut back by 7 bases and J by 1 base. Per the germline V gene, CDR1 is SQVTM and CDR2 is ANQGSEA. The length of the CDR3 is 14 residues. Original analysis: Reference gene primer amplification gave estimated nucleated cell counts. Repertoires were generated with immunoSEQ multiplex PCR, while TCRdb's copy carries only in-frame clones and drops some. V and J calls plus clone size are reproduced from that table; the DNA served to infer D and trimming. The table lists roughly 90,000 clones, 75% to 90% of them singletons. The sample comes from a study of blood T cell repertoires in COVID-19. As for the study in general: The United States, Italy and Spain provided the acute and convalescent COVID-19 samples. The cDNA or gDNA used as material had been derived from T cells, B-cell-depleted T cells, or PBMCs.

The specimen sequenced was peripheral blood. This chain links TRBV29-1 with TRBJ2-3, with 11 bases fitting TRBD2. This TCR was recovered from a woman over 75 with active or convalescent COVID-19. The CDR3 nucleotides are TGCAGCGGCTCGACTAGCGGGGGCACAGATACGCAGTATTTT. Translated: CSGSTSGGTDTQYF.